Reported below is one TCR beta chain. The data originate from a study of blood T cell repertoires in COVID-19. On the study more broadly: PBMCs, B-cell-depleted T cells, or T cells were the source of the cDNA or gDNA that made up the material.

In the original analysis: Estimates of nucleated cell counts were drawn from the amplification of reference gene primers. Using immunoSEQ multiplex PCR, the repertoire was profiled, and TCRdb retains in-frame clones only, with some absent. V and J calls and clone size are those listed in that table; D and trimming were worked out from the DNA. The table lists hundreds of thousands of clones, around 90% of them singletons. The germline CDR1 and CDR2 sequences are SNHLY and FYNNEI. The CDR3 is made up of 14 amino acids. The V gene end was trimmed by 8 bases and the J gene end by 4 bases; junction bases not matched to a gene: 11.

Sequenced: peripheral blood. The sequence was collected from a woman in her late teens or twenties who had recovered from COVID-19. This chain uses TRBV2 with TRBJ2-7, with 7 bases identical to TRBD2. The CDR3 protein is CASGRGESSYEQYV. CDR3 nucleotide sequence: TGTGCCAGCGGGAGGGGAGAAAGTTCTTACGAGCAGTACGTC.